The next 5 T cell receptor beta chains were all read from a single sample in a study of glioma-infiltrating T cells. The iRepertoire nested amplicon-rescue multiplex PCR amplified TCR alpha and beta CDR3s from RNA. Using its own MiXCR run on the multiplex PCR reads, TCRdb lists one record per CDR3 protein. The sample records around 130,000 distinct CDR3 sequences, approximately 26% being singletons. The sequenced material came from glioma tissue, nonneoplastic brain tissue, or PBMCs (not recorded which). The receptors here all came from a human donor with low-grade glioma or glioblastoma, undergoing nonglioma brain surgery, or in good health (not recorded which).

Many counts were recorded for this clonotype. This chain connects TRBV20-1 to TRBJ2-7, with D uncertain. The germline V and J ends were trimmed by 5 bases and 3 bases, with 8 bases remaining between them. This CDR3 region has 11 residues. Germline V lookup: CDR1 DFQATT, CDR2 SNEGSKA (reference sequence). DNA for the CDR3: TGCAGTGCTTTACAGAGCTACGAGCAGTACGTC. Protein: CSALQSYEQYV.

This clonotype was recorded at least ten times. The genes are TRBV25-1 and TRBJ1-2, with 7 bases matching TRBD1. This CDR3 spans 15 amino acids. Germline-derived CDR1 and CDR2 are MGHDK and SYGVNS. V shed 10 bases, J shed 0 bases, and the junction held 11 bases outside the gene matches. This chain's CDR3 is CATNQGGLANYGYTF. The CDR3 nucleotides are TGTGCCACCAACCAGGGGGGACTAGCTAACTATGGCTACACCTTC.

The rearrangement uses TRBV10-3 and TRBJ2-3; D may match TRBD1 or TRBD2 (5 bases each). The V end was cut by 4 bases, the J end by 0 bases, with 5 bases between. Per germline, CDR1 ENHRY and CDR2 SYGVKD. The CDR3 totals 13 residues. The CDR3 sequence: CAISGDSTDTQYF. Written as DNA, the CDR3 is TGTGCCATCAGTGGGGACAGCACAGATACGCAGTATTTT.

A word on this clonotype: Just one base apart from a much larger clone, this may be a read error. The V call is TRBV6-6, the J call TRBJ1-2, with D perhaps matching TRBD1 (5 bases). V lost 2 bases and J 4 bases, leaving 14 bases between the germline ends. CDR3 size: 15 residues. Germline V gene sequence: CDR1 MNHNY, CDR2 SVGAGI (reference sequence). CDR3 protein: CASSYEAGPSYGYTF. The CDR3 coding sequence is TGTGCCAGCAGTTACGAGGCAGGGCCTAGCTATGGCTACACCTTC.

This clonotype was seen at least ten times. This rearrangement joins TRBV4-2 to TRBJ2-1; D assignment may be TRBD1 or TRBD2 (5 bases each). The CDR3 extends over 14 amino acids. Germline V lookup: CDR1 LGHNA, CDR2 YNFKEQ. V lost 1 base, J lost 1 base, and 5 bases lay in between. The CDR3 DNA is TGTGCCAGCAGCCAAGGGGGGTCCTACAATGAGCAGTTCTTC. Translating it yields CASSQGGSYNEQFF.